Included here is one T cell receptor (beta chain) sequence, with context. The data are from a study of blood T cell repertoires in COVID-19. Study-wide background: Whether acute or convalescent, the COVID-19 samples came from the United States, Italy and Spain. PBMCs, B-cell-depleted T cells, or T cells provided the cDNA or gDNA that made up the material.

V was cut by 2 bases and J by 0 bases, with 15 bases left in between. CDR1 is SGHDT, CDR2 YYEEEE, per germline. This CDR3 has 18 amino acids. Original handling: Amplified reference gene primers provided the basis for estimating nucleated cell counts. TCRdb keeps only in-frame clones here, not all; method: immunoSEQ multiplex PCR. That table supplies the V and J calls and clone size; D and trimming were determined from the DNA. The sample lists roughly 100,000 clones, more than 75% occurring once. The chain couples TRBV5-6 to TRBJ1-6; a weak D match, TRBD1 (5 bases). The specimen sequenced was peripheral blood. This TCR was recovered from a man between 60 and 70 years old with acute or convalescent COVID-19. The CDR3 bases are TGTGCCAGCAGCTTCTCGGGGGTCCGGAGCTCCTATAATTCACCCCTCCACTTT. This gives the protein CASSFSGVRSSYNSPLHF.